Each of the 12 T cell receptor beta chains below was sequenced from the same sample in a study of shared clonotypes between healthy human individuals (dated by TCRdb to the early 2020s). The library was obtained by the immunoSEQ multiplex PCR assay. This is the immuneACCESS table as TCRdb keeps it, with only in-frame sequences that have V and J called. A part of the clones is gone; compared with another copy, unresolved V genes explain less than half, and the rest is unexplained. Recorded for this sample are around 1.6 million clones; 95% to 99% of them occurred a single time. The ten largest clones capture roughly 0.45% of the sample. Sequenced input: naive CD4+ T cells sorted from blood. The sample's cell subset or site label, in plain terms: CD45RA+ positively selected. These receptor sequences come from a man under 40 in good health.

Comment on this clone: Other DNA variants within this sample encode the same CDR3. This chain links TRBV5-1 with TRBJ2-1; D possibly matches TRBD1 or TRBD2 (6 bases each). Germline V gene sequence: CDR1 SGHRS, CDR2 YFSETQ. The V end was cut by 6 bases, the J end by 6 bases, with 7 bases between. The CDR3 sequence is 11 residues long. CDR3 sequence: CASKGGNEQFF. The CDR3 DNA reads TGCGCCAGCAAGGGGGGCAATGAGCAGTTCTTC.

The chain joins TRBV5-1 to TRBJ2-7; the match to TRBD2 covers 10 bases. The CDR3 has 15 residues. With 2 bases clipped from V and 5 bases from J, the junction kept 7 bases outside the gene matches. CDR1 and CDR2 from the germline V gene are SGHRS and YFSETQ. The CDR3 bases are TGCGCCAGCAGCTTCGGTCTAGCGGGAGAAAACGAGCAGTACTTC. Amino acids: CASSFGLAGENEQYF.

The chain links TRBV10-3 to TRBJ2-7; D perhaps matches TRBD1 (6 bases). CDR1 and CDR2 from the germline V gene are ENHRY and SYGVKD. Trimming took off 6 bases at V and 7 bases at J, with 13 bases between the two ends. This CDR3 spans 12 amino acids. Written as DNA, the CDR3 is TGTGCCATCAGCGACAGGTCTTCGGAGCAGTACTTC. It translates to CAISDRSSEQYF.

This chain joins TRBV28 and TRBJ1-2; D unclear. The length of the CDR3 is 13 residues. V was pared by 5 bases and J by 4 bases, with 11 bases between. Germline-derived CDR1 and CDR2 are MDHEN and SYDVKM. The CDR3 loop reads CASSAQRIYGYTF. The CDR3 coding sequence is TGTGCCAGCAGTGCACAGAGGATCTATGGCTACACCTTC.

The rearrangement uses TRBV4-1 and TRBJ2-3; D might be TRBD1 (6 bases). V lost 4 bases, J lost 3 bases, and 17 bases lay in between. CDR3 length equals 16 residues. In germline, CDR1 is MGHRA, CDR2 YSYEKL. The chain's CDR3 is CASSRNTGFWTDTQYF. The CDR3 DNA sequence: TGCGCCAGCAGCCGCAATACAGGGTTTTGGACAGATACGCAGTATTTT.

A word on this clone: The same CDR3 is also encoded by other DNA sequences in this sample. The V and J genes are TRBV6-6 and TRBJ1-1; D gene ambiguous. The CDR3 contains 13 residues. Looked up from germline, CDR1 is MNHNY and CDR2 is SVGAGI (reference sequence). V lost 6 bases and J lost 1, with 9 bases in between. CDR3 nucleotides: TGTGCCAGCAGCCTCGACCGGAACACTGAAGCTTTCTTT. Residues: CASSLDRNTEAFF.

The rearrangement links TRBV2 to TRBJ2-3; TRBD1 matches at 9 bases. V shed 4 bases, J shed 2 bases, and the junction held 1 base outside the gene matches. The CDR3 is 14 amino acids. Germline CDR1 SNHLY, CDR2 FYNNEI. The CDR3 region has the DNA TGTGCCAGCAGTGGGGACAGGGTCACAGATACGCAGTATTTT. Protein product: CASSGDRVTDTQYF.

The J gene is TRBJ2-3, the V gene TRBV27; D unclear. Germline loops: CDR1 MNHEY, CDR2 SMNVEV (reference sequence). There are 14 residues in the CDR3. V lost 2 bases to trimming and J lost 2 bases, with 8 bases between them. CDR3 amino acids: CASSLGLVTDTQYF. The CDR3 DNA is TGTGCCAGCAGTTTAGGGCTAGTCACAGATACGCAGTATTTT.

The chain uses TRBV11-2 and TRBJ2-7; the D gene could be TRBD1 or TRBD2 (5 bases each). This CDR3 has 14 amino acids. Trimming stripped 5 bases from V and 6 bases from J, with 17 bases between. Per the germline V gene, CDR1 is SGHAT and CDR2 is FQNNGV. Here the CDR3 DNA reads TGTGCCAGCAGCAAACCGGGACGGTCCGTCGAGCAGTACTTC. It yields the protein CASSKPGRSVEQYF.

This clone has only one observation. The CDR3 bases are TGTGCCAGTAGACTCCGGACAGGAGGGCCCTACGAGCAGTACTTC. Protein: CASRLRTGGPYEQYF. The V gene is TRBV19, the J gene TRBJ2-7; weak D call: TRBD1 (7 bases). CDR3 length: 15 amino acids. From germline, CDR1 is LNHDA and CDR2 SQIVND (reference sequence). Trimming pared 6 bases from V and 2 bases from J, leaving 17 bases between.

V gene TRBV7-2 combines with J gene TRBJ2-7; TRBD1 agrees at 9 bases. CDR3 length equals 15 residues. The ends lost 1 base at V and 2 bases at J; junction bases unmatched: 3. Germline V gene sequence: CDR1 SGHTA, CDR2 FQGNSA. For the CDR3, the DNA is TGTGCCAGCAGCTTAGGGACAGGGGTGACCTACGAGCAGTACTTC. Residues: CASSLGTGVTYEQYF.

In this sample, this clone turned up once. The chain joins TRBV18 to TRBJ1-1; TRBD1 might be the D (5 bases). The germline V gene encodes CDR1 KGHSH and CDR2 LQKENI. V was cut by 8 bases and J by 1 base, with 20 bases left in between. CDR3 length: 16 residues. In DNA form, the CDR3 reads TGTGCCAGCACCAACAGGCAAGCCTCTACGAACACTGAAGCTTTCTTT. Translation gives CASTNRQASTNTEAFF.